A single sample is the source of the 16 T cell receptor beta chains below, sequenced in a study of identical twins. One entry per CDR3 protein, called by TCRdb with MiXCR from the 5' RACE reads. The sample lists approximately 690,000 distinct CDR3 sequences; 5.5% to 7.5% were seen once. The specimen was naive T cells sorted from blood. The receptor set was obtained from a man between 18 and 35 years old in good health.

The gene calls are TRBV5-1 and TRBJ2-1, with D unclear. The V gene's germline CDR1 is SGHRS and CDR2 YFSETQ. V was cut by 0 bases and J by 8 bases, with 9 bases left in between. This CDR3 contains 13 residues. In DNA form, the CDR3 reads TGCGCCAGCAGCTTGGACCCCTCGGATGAGCAGTTCTTC. As protein: CASSLDPSDEQFF.

This clonotype came up a few times. The chain is built from TRBV10-3 and TRBJ2-1, with 10 bases identical to TRBD2. The CDR3 sequence is 12 residues long. Germline V CDR1 and CDR2: ENHRY, SYGVKD. Trimming removed 2 bases from V and 15 bases from J; junction bases left unmatched: 4. CDR3 residues: CAISEEREGRFF. The CDR3, as DNA: TGTGCCATCAGTGAGGAGCGGGAGGGCCGGTTCTTC.

This clonotype has at least ten counts. The chain employs TRBV11-2 and TRBJ2-3; D not resolved. From germline, CDR1 is SGHAT and CDR2 FQNNGV. CDR3 length equals 12 residues. The V and J ends lost 1 base and 9 bases respectively, with 8 bases between them. The CDR3 bases are TGTGCCAGCAGCTTAGGCCAGGTAACGCAGTATTTT. Residues: CASSLGQVTQYF.

This clonotype was seen repeatedly, ten times or more. The V gene is TRBV5-1, the J gene TRBJ2-2; no firm D call. The CDR3 length is 13 residues. Trimming left V 0 bases short and J 6 bases short, with 6 bases between. Germline CDR1 SGHRS, CDR2 YFSETQ. The chain's CDR3 is CASSLVSPGELFF. Here the CDR3 DNA reads TGCGCCAGCAGCTTGGTTTCTCCCGGGGAGCTGTTTTTT.

This clonotype was seen at least ten times. The chain is built from TRBV20-1 and TRBJ2-1, with D possibly TRBD2 on 6 matching bases. Germline CDR1 reads DFQATT; CDR2 reads SNEGSKA (reference sequence). This CDR3 is built from 17 residues. V dropped 2 bases and J dropped 9 bases, with 26 bases sitting between them. The CDR3 sequence is CSARKGWGDGGFPEQFF. In nucleotides, the CDR3 is TGCAGTGCTAGAAAGGGATGGGGGGATGGAGGTTTTCCTGAGCAGTTCTTC.

Many counts were recorded for this clonotype. The V and J genes are TRBV6-1 and TRBJ2-5; TRBD1 aligns across 10 bases. CDR1 is MNHNS and CDR2 is SASEGT in the germline V gene. The ends lost 2 bases at V and 3 bases at J; junction bases unmatched: 3. The CDR3 is 15 amino acids. The CDR3 protein is CASSEWDRGKETQYF. The CDR3 nucleotides read TGTGCCAGCAGTGAATGGGACAGGGGAAAAGAGACCCAGTACTTC.

This clonotype occurred a few times. This rearrangement joins TRBV30 to TRBJ2-1; 7 bases match TRBD1. The CDR3 is 16 amino acids. With 1 base clipped from V and 10 bases from J, the junction kept 16 bases outside the gene matches. Germline assignment: CDR1 GTSNPN and CDR2 SVGIG (reference sequence). The CDR3 loop reads CAWSALAPRGGGEQFF. CDR3 bases: TGTGCCTGGAGTGCCTTAGCGCCCCGAGGGGGCGGGGAGCAGTTCTTC.

This clonotype appeared many times. The CDR3 region has the DNA TGTGCCAGCACCCTAGCGGGAGGGCCAGGTGAGCAGTTCTTC. Residues: CASTLAGGPGEQFF. The V and J genes are TRBV7-9 and TRBJ2-1; 12 bases align to TRBD2. The CDR3 covers 14 residues. The V segment lost 7 bases and the J segment 9 bases; nucleotides outside the gene matches: 7. Germline assignment: CDR1 SEHNR and CDR2 FQNEAQ (reference sequence).

There are many counts of this clonotype. V is TRBV5-1 and J is TRBJ2-7, with D unresolved. The CDR3 length is 16 residues. CDR1 is SGHRS and CDR2 is YFSETQ in the germline V gene. The V gene lost 0 bases and the J gene lost 2 bases, with 15 bases spanning the gap. The CDR3 here is CASSLESRNDPYEQYF. The CDR3 nucleotides read TGCGCCAGCAGCTTGGAATCCAGGAATGACCCCTACGAGCAGTACTTC.

This clonotype was seen only a few times. This rearrangement joins TRBV10-3 to TRBJ1-5; tentative D call: TRBD1 (6 bases). Trimming took off 10 bases at V and 8 bases at J, with 21 bases between the two ends. CDR1 is ENHRY, CDR2 SYGVKD, per germline. The CDR3 extends over 14 amino acids. The CDR3 DNA sequence: TGTGCCACCGCATTCGTACAGGGAAGTGAGCCCCAGCATTTT. Its translation is CATAFVQGSEPQHF.

This clonotype has more than one count but fewer than ten. V gene TRBV7-6 combines with J gene TRBJ1-1, with D unresolved. The germline V gene encodes CDR1 SGHVS and CDR2 FNYEAQ. This CDR3 contains 13 residues. The ends were cut back, 2 bases at V and 5 bases at J, with 9 bases in the middle. In nucleotides, the CDR3 is TGTGCCAGCAGCTTAACAGAAGGAACTGAAGCTTTCTTT. This translates into CASSLTEGTEAFF. Drawing the rest from reference TRBV7-6 and TRBJ1-1, the complete variable domain is GAGVSQSPRYKVTKRGQDVALRCDPISGHVSLYWYRQALGQGPEFLTYFNYEAQQDKSGLPNDRFSAERPEGSISTLTIQRTEQRDSAMYRCASSLTEGTEAFFGQGTRLTVV.

In this sample, this clonotype turned up many times. The gene calls are TRBV5-1 and TRBJ2-1, with D tentatively TRBD1 (5 bases). The CDR3 consists of 18 residues. The germline V and J ends were trimmed by 0 bases and 6 bases, with 22 bases remaining between them. In germline, CDR1 is SGHRS, CDR2 YFSETQ. CDR3 residues: CASSLAQGQGIFSNEQFF. DNA of the CDR3: TGCGCCAGCAGCTTGGCCCAGGGTCAAGGGATCTTTTCCAATGAGCAGTTCTTC.

This clonotype occurred a few times. The rearrangement links TRBV18 to TRBJ2-3, with 9 bases aligning to TRBD1. CDR3 size: 16 residues. V shed 3 bases and J 4 bases; nucleotides not matched to a gene: 8. Germline CDR1 reads KGHSH; CDR2 reads LQKENI. CDR3 in DNA: TGTGCCAGCTCACCGGAGGAGGACAGGGGCCCAGATACGCAGTATTTT. Residues: CASSPEEDRGPDTQYF.

V usage is TRBV5-6 and J usage is TRBJ2-7, with D possibly being TRBD2 (5 bases). The CDR3 runs 14 residues. Germline-derived CDR1 and CDR2 are SGHDT and YYEEEE. With 2 bases removed from V and 3 bases from J, the gap between germline ends came to 12 bases. In DNA, the CDR3 is TGTGCCAGCAGCTTCAGGTCGGGGTACTACGAGCAGTACTTC. As protein: CASSFRSGYYEQYF. The full variable domain, in which reference TRBV5-6 and TRBJ2-7 provide the parts outside the CDR3, is DAGVTQSPTHLIKTRGQQVTLRCSPKSGHDTVSWYQQALGQGPQFIFQYYEEEERQRGNFPDRFSGHQFPNYSSELNVNALLLGDSALYLCASSFRSGYYEQYFGPGTRLTVT.

The V gene is TRBV12-3 or TRBV12-4, the J gene TRBJ1-2; D is perhaps TRBD1 (6 bases). V dropped 1 base and J dropped 5 bases, with 14 bases sitting between them. This CDR3 has 15 amino acids. DNA of the CDR3: TGTGCCAGCAGTTTAGGGAGAGGCAGGGGATATGGCTACACCTTC. Residues: CASSLGRGRGYGYTF.

This clonotype was recorded many times. The chain links TRBV7-2 to TRBJ2-2, with TRBD1 matching 7 bases. The V gene end was trimmed by 4 bases and the J gene end by 4 bases; junction bases not matched to a gene: 3. CDR3 length: 14 amino acids. Germline CDR1 reads SGHTA; CDR2 reads FQGNSA. CDR3 sequence (DNA): TGTGCCAGCAGCTATCCAGGGGGCACCGGGGAGCTGTTTTTT. Amino acid sequence: CASSYPGGTGELFF.